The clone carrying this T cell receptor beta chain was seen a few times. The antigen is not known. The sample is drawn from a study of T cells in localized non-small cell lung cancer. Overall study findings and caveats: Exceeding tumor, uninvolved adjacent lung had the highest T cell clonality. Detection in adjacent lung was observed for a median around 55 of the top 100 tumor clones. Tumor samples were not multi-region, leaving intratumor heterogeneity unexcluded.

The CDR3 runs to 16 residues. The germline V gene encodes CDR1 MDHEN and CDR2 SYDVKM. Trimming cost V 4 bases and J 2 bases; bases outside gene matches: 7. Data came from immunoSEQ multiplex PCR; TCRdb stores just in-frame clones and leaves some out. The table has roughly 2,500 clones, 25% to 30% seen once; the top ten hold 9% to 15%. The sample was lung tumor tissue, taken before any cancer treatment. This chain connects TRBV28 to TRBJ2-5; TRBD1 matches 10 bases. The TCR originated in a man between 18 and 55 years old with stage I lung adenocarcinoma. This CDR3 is CASSSTGTGDQETQYF. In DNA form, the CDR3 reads TGTGCCAGCAGTTCTACCGGGACAGGGGATCAAGAGACCCAGTACTTC.